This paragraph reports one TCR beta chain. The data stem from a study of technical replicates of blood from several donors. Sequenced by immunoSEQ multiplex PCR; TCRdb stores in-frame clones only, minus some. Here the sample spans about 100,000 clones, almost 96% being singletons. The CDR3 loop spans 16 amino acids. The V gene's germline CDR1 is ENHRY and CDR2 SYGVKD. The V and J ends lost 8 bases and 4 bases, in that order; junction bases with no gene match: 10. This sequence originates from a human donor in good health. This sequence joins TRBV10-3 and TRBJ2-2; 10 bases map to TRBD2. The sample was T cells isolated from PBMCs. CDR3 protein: CAIRSSGGAFTGELFF. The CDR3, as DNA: TGTGCCATCCGATCAAGCGGGGGGGCGTTCACCGGGGAGCTGTTTTTT.